The present TCR beta chain was sequenced within a study of cytomegalovirus exposure and HLA in healthy donors. Primers: 60 Vbeta forward and 13 Jbeta reverse. The method was immunoSEQ multiplex PCR; TCRdb's version includes in-frame clones alone and lacks a portion of them. The sample holds around 250,000 clones, around 80% seen once. Only a few counts were recorded for this clone. The donors (healthy individuals) were bone marrow donors. This CDR3 has 14 amino acids. V lost 5 bases and J lost 5; bases outside the gene matches: 9. Germline V gene data show CDR1 as SGDLS and CDR2 as YYNGEE. The TCR was taken from a woman aged 60-70 years in good health and CMV-seropositive. Sequencing was performed on PBMCs. The chain combines TRBV9 with TRBJ1-1; TRBD1 matches 7 bases. This CDR3 reads CASRAFTGETEAFF. CDR3 DNA: TGTGCCAGCAGAGCATTTACAGGGGAGACTGAAGCTTTCTTT.